This T cell receptor (beta chain) was documented in a study of shared T cell receptors in the human thymus. Assay used: immunoSEQ multiplex PCR; TCRdb lists only in-frame clones, some missing. The table shows around 730,000 clones, with 80% to 90% occurring only once. V trimming: 3 bases; J trimming: 6 bases; junction bases outside the gene matches: 5. The CDR3 has 14 amino acids. Per germline, CDR1 SGHRS and CDR2 YFSETQ. Another study also made use of these data, one on human thymus T cells. That report notes: Thymic tissue was derived from resections collected during corrective heart surgery. Gene usage for V and J segments appeared biased in thymic and blood repertoires.

This sequence originates from a girl less than two years old with a congenital heart defect. The J gene is TRBJ2-2, the V gene TRBV5-1; 7 nucleotides agree with TRBD1. Sequencing was done on a sample of thymocytes. CDR3: CASSYDDRAGELFF. Written as DNA, the CDR3 is TGCGCCAGCAGCTACGACGACAGGGCCGGGGAGCTGTTTTTT.